Shown below are 2 T cell receptor beta chains from a single sample sequenced in a study of post-analysis software for immune sequencing data. Sequencing libraries made from TCR beta cDNA carried unique molecular identifiers. Each CDR3 protein is one row after TCRdb ran MiXCR on the PCR reads. This table holds about 380,000 distinct CDR3 sequences, less than 40% found once. No antigen has been identified for these receptors. Overall study results and limits: Roughly 5 TRBV segments (TRBV5-6, TRBV5-1 and TRBV20-1 among them) occurred more frequently in patients than in controls.

Sample: blood. The source of these receptors is a girl aged 10-17 years with multiple sclerosis.

The chain uses TRBV10-3 and TRBJ1-1, with 11 bases aligning to TRBD1. Unmatched junction bases numbered 5, after V lost 8 bases and J lost 3 bases. This CDR3 has 14 amino acids. CDR1 is ENHRY, CDR2 SYGVKD, per germline. CDR3 sequence (DNA): TGTGCCATCGAGGACAGGGGGCAGGACACTGAAGCTTTCTTT. This translates into CAIEDRGQDTEAFF.

Comments on this clonotype: The junction and the germline gene differ at one end; a read error may be behind it. The chain links TRBV20-1 to TRBJ1-1; perhaps TRBD1 as D (5 bases). The germline V gene encodes CDR1 DFQATT and CDR2 SNEGSKA (reference sequence). This CDR3 has 13 residues. The chain's CDR3 is CSTRNRRNTEAFF. The CDR3 DNA is TGCAGTACTAGGAACAGGCGGAACACTGAAGCTTTCTTT.